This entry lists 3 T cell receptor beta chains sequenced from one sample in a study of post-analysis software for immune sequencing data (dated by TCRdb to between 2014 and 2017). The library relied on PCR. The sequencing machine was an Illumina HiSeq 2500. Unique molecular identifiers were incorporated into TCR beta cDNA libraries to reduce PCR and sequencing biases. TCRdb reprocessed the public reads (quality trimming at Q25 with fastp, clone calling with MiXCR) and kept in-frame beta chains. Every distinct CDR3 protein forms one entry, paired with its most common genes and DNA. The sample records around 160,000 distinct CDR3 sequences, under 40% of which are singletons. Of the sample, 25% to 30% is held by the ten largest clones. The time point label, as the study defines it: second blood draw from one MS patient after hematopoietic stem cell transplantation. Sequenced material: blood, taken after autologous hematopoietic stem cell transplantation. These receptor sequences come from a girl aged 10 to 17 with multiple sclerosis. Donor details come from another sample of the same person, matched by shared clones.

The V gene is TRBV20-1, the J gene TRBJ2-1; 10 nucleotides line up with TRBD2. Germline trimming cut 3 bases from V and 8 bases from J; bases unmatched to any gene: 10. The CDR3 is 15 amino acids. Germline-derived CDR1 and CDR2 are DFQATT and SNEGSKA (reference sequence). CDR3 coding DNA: TGCAGTGCTAGGGCCCTAGCGGGGGCGGTGGATGAGCAGTTCTTC. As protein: CSARALAGAVDEQFF.

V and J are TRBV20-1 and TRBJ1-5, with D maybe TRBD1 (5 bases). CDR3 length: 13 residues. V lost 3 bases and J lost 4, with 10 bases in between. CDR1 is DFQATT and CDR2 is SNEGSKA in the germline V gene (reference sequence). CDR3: CSARSTGNQPQHF. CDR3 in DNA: TGCAGTGCTAGGTCTACAGGTAATCAGCCCCAGCATTTT.

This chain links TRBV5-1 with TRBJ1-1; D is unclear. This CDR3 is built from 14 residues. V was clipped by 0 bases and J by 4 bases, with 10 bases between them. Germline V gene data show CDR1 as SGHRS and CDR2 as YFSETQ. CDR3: CASSLGIGVTEAFF. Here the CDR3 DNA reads TGCGCCAGCAGCTTGGGGATCGGGGTCACTGAAGCTTTCTTT.